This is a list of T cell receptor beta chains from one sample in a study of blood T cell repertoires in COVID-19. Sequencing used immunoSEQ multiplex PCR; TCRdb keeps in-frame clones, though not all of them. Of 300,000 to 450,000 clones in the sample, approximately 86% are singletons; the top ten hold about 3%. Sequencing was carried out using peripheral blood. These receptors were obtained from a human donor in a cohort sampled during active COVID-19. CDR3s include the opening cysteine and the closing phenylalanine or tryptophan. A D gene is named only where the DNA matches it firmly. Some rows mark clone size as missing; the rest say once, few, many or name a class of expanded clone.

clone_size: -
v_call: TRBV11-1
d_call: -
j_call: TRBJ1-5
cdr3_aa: CASSLEPGGPQHF
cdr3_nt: TGTGCCAGCAGCTTAGAGCCCGGCGGGCCCCAGCATTTT

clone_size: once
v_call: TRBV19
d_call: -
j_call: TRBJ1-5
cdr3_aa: CASSPDQGLPQPQHF
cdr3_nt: TGTGCCAGTAGCCCGGACCAGGGCCTCCCACAGCCCCAGCATTTT

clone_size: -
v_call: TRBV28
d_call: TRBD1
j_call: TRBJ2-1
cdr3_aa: CASRGTGVTSYNEQFF
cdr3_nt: TGTGCCAGCAGAGGGACAGGGGTAACCTCCTACAATGAGCAGTTCTTC

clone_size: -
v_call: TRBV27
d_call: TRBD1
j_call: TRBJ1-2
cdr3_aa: CATGTAPNYGYTF
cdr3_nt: TGTGCCACCGGGACAGCCCCCAACTATGGCTACACCTTC

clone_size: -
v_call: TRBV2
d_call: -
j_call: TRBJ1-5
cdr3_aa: CASSATALGRNQPQHF
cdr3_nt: TGTGCCAGCAGCGCTACAGCCTTAGGAAGGAATCAGCCCCAGCATTTT

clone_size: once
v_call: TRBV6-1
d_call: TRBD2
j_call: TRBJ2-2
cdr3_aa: CASSEGLGGFGTGELFF
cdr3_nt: TGTGCCAGCAGTGAAGGCTTGGGAGGGTTTGGCACCGGGGAGCTGTTTTTT

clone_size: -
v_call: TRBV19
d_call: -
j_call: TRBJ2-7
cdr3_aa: CASRAPGFVDEQYF
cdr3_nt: TGTGCCAGTAGAGCCCCAGGGTTCGTGGACGAGCAGTACTTC

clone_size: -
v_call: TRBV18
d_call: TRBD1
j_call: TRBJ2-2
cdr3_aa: CASSGQGSTGELFF
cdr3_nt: TGTGCCAGCTCCGGACAGGGGAGTACCGGGGAGCTGTTTTTT

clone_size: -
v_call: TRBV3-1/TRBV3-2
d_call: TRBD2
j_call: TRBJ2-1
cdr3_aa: CASSQGLAAGEQFF
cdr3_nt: TGTGCCAGCAGCCAAGGACTAGCGGCCGGAGAGCAGTTCTTC

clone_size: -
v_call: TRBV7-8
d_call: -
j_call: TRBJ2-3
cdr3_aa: CASSLRFGSRAKTSDTQYF
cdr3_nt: TGTGCCAGCAGCTTAAGATTTGGGAGCCGGGCCAAAACATCAGATACGCAGTATTTT

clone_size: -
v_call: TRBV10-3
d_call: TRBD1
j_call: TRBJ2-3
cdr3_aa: CAISEGQVTDTQYF
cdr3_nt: TGTGCCATCAGTGAGGGACAGGTCACAGATACGCAGTATTTT

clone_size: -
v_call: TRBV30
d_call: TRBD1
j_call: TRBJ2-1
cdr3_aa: CAWSHGTGDYNEQFF
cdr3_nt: TGTGCCTGGAGCCACGGGACAGGCGACTACAATGAGCAGTTCTTC

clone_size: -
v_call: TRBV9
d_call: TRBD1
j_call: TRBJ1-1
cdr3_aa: CASSGHRGRGDTEAFF
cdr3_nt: TGTGCCAGCAGCGGGCACAGGGGGAGGGGGGACACTGAAGCTTTCTTT

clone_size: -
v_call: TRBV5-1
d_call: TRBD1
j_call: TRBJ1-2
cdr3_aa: CASSLNRDRSTNYGYTF
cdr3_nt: TGCGCCAGCAGCTTAAACCGGGACAGAAGCACTAACTATGGCTACACCTTC

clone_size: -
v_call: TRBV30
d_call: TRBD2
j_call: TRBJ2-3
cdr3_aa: CAWSRSSGYTDTQYF
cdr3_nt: TGTGCCTGGAGTAGGTCTAGCGGATACACAGATACGCAGTATTTT

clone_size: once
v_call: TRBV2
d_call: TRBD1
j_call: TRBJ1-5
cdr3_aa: CASRPSTGAVGQPQHF
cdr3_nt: TGTGCCAGCAGGCCCTCGACAGGGGCGGTAGGTCAGCCCCAGCATTTT

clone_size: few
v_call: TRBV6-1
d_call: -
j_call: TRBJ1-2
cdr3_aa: CASSESAGSYGYTF
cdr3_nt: TGTGCCAGCAGTGAATCCGCAGGATCCTATGGCTACACCTTC

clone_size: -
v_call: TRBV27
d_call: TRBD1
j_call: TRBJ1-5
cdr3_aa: CASSDRDNQPQHF
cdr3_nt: TGTGCCAGCAGTGACAGGGACAATCAGCCCCAGCATTTT

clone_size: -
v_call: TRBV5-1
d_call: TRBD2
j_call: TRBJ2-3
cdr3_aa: CASSLAGGQDTQYF
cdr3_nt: TGCGCCAGCAGCCTAGCGGGAGGGCAAGATACGCAGTATTTT

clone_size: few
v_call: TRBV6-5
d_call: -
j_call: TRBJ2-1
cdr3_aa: CASTTTPGGNEQFF
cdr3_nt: TGTGCCAGCACTACCACTCCCGGGGGCAATGAGCAGTTCTTC

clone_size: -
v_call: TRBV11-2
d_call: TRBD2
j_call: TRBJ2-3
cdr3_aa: CASSYSGRRADTQYF
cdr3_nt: TGTGCCAGCAGCTATAGCGGGAGACGGGCAGATACGCAGTATTTT

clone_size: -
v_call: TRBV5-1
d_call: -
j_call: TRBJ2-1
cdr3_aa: CASSLQPQDSPNEQFF
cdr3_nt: TGCGCCAGCAGCTTGCAGCCCCAGGACAGCCCCAATGAGCAGTTCTTC

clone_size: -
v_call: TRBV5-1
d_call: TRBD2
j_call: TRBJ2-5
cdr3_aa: CASSFYGTSEETQYF
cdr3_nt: TGCGCCAGCAGCTTCTACGGGACTAGCGAAGAGACCCAGTACTTC

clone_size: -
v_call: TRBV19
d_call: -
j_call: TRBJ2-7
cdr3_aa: CASSPQGNRYEQYF
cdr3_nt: TGTGCCAGTAGTCCTCAGGGGAATCGCTACGAGCAGTACTTC

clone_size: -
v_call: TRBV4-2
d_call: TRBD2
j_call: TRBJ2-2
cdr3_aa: CASLQRTSGDTGELFF
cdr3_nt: TGTGCCAGCCTCCAGAGGACTAGCGGTGACACCGGGGAGCTGTTTTTT

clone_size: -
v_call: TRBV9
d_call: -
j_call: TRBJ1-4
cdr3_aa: CASSVDRGTNEKLFF
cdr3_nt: TGTGCCAGCAGCGTAGATCGGGGGACTAATGAAAAACTGTTTTTT

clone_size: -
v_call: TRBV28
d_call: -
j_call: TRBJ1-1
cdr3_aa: CAISVGTEAFF
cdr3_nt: TGTGCCATCTCTGTCGGGACTGAAGCTTTCTTT

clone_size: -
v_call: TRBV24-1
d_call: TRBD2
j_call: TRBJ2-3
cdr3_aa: CATSDSWGGAVDTQYF
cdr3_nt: TGTGCCACCAGTGACTCCTGGGGGGGAGCGGTAGATACGCAGTATTTT

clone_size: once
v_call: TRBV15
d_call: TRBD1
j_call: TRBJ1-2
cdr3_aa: CATSRDRGQGSGYTF
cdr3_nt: TGTGCCACCAGCAGAGATCGGGGACAGGGGAGCGGCTACACCTTC

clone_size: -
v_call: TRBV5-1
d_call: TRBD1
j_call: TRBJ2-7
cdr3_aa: CASSLGPGGSYEQYF
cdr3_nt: TGCGCCAGCAGCTTGGGTCCAGGGGGCTCCTACGAGCAGTACTTC

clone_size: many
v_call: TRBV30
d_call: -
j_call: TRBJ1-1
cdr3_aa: CAWTRAGVNTEAFF
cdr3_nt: TGTGCCTGGACCCGGGCAGGGGTGAACACTGAAGCTTTCTTT

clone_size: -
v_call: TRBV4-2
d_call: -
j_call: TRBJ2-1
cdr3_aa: CASSQAGTYNEQFF
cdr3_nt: TGTGCCAGCAGCCAAGCCGGGACTTACAATGAGCAGTTCTTC

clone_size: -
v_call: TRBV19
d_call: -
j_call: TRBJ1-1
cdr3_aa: CASSRQAPRNTEAFF
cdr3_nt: TGTGCCAGTAGTCGACAGGCCCCGCGGAACACTGAAGCTTTCTTT

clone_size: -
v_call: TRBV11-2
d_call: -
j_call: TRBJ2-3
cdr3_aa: CASSRTRDIRTDTQYF
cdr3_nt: TGTGCCAGCAGCCGGACCCGGGACATACGCACAGATACGCAGTATTTT

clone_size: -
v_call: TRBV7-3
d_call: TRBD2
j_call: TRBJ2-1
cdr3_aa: CASRVAGAYNEQFF
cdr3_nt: TGTGCCAGTAGAGTAGCGGGGGCCTACAATGAGCAGTTCTTC

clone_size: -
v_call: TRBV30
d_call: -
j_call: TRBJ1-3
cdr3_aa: CAWTLSGNTIYF
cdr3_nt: TGTGCCTGGACCCTTTCCGGGAACACCATATATTTT

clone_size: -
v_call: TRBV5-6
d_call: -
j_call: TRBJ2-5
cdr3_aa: CASSLARGQETQYF
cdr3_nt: TGTGCCAGCAGCTTGGCCCGGGGGCAAGAGACCCAGTACTTC

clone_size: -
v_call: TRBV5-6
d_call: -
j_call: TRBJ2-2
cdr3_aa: CASSLADTGELFF
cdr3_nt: TGTGCCAGCAGCTTGGCCGACACCGGGGAGCTGTTTTTT

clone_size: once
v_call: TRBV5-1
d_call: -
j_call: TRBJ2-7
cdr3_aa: CASSLVSIQEGYEQYF
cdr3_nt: TGCGCCAGCAGCTTGGTATCCATCCAGGAGGGTTACGAGCAGTACTTC

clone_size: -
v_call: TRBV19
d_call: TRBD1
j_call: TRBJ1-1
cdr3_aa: CASLTGKGNTEAFF
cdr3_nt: TGTGCCAGTTTGACAGGGAAGGGAAACACTGAAGCTTTCTTT

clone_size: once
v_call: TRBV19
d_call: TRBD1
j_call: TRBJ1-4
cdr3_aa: CASRRTGVSEEKLFF
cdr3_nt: TGTGCCAGTAGAAGGACAGGGGTCTCGGAGGAAAAACTGTTTTTT

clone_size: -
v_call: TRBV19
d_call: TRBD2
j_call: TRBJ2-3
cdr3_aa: CASSILGTSGRARADTQYF
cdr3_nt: TGTGCCAGTAGTATCTTAGGGACTAGCGGGAGGGCCAGGGCAGATACGCAGTATTTT

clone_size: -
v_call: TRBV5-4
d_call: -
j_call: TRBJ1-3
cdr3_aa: CASSRWGASGNTIYF
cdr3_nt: TGTGCCAGCAGCAGGTGGGGAGCCTCTGGAAACACCATATATTTT

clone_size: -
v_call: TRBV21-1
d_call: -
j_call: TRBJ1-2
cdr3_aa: CASSTGQGAGYTF
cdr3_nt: TGTGCCAGCAGCACGGGACAGGGGGCGGGCTACACCTTC

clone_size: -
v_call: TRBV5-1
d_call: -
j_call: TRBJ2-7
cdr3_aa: CASSLGATAYEQYF
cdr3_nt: TGCGCCAGCAGCTTGGGTGCTACCGCCTACGAGCAGTACTTC

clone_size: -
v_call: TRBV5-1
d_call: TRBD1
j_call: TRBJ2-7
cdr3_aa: CASSLEGAGEQYF
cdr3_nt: TGCGCCAGCAGCTTGGAGGGGGCCGGCGAGCAGTACTTC

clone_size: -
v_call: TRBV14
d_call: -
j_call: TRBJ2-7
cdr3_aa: CASSHAVTAYEQYF
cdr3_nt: TGTGCCAGCAGCCACGCCGTGACAGCTTACGAGCAGTACTTC

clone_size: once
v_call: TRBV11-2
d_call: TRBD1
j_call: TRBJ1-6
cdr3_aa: CASSLGGTGFSPLHF
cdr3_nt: TGTGCCAGCAGCTTAGGGGGGACAGGGTTTTCACCCCTCCACTTT

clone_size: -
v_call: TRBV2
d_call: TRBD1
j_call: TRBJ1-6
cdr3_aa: CASLGSSRGNSPLHF
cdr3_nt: TGTGCCAGCCTTGGGTCGTCCAGGGGGAATTCACCCCTCCACTTT

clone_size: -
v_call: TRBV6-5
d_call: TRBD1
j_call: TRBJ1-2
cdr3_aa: CASSRDSHNYGYTF
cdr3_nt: TGTGCCAGCAGTAGGGACAGCCATAACTATGGCTACACCTTC

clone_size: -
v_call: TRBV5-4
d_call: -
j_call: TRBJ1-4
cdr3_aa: CASSTGIPGEKLFF
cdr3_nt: TGTGCCAGCAGCACGGGGATCCCTGGGGAAAAACTGTTTTTT

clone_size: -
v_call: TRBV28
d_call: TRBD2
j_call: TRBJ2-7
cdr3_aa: CASRDWEGHEQYF
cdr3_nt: TGTGCCAGCAGGGACTGGGAGGGCCACGAGCAGTACTTC

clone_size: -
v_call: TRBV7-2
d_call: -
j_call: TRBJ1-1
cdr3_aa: CASSLQGSRPEAFF
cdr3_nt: TGTGCCAGCAGCCTCCAGGGCTCCCGCCCTGAAGCTTTCTTT

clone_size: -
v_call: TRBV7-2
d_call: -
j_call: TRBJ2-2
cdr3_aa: CASSFSANTGELFF
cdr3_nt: TGTGCCAGCAGCTTTTCCGCGAACACCGGGGAGCTGTTTTTT

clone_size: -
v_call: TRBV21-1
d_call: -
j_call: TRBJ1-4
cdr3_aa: CARKNRGLNEKLFF
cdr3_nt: TGTGCCAGGAAGAACAGGGGGTTAAATGAAAAACTGTTTTTT

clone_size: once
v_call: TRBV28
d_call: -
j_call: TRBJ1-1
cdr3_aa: CASTSSQDMNTEAFF
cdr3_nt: TGTGCCAGCACCTCCTCCCAAGACATGAACACTGAAGCTTTCTTT